This TCR beta chain was obtained from a study of blood T cell repertoires in COVID-19. Study details: Samples came from the United States, Italy and Spain, spanning acute and convalescent COVID-19. In each case, the material was cDNA or gDNA derived from T cells, B-cell-depleted T cells, or PBMCs.

This clone has a single count. Germline-derived CDR1 and CDR2 are MRHNA and SNTAGT. Trimming shortened V by 6 bases and J by 0 bases, and 13 bases separated the two germline ends. This CDR3 region has 15 residues. Original data processing: Amplified reference gene primers provided the basis for estimating nucleated cell counts. Measured with immunoSEQ multiplex PCR; TCRdb has only the in-frame clones, and not every one. That table gives V, J and clone size, and the DNA gave D and trimming. The sample shows about 190,000 clones, 86% of them seen only once. The specimen was peripheral blood. The J gene is TRBJ2-3, the V gene TRBV6-4; possible D gene TRBD1, 6 bases. The sequence was obtained from a woman under 40 with active or convalescent COVID-19. In DNA, the CDR3 is TGTGCCAGCAGGCGACAGGATACGAGCACAGATACGCAGTATTTT. Translation gives CASRRQDTSTDTQYF.